What follows are 10 T cell receptor beta chains derived from one specimen sequenced in a study of vaccination and CD4 T cells after COVID-19. Sequencing of DNA taken from cultured CD4+ T cells relied on the Oncomine TCR Beta short-read assay. TCRdb reanalysed the PCR reads using MiXCR and keeps one entry per CDR3 protein. The sample contains thousands of distinct CDR3 sequences, approximately 35% of which appear only once. Their specific antigens are unknown. Regarding treatment: roughly 10-day PBMC culture with coronavirus spike peptide pools or control peptides (ViraFEST assay). The sample consisted of CD4+ T cells from blood, cultured in vitro, taken after SARS-CoV-2 vaccination. The receptors were gathered from a human donor who had recovered from COVID-19.

This chain connects TRBV19 to TRBJ2-7, with 11 bases fitting TRBD1. CDR3 length equals 14 residues. The germline CDR1 and CDR2 sequences are LNHDA and SQIVND (reference sequence). The trim removed 3 bases at V and 7 bases at J, leaving 5 bases unmatched. The chain's CDR3 is CASSIGQGAEEQYF. Written as DNA, the CDR3 is TGTGCCAGTAGTATTGGACAGGGGGCGGAGGAGCAGTACTTC.

The rearrangement joins TRBV6-5 to TRBJ2-5; D is ambiguous. The CDR3 is 14 amino acids. Germline V lookup: CDR1 MNHEY, CDR2 SVGAGI. With 2 bases removed from V and 4 bases from J, the gap between germline ends came to 11 bases. CDR3 coding DNA: TGTGCCAGCAGTTACGGGGTCTCAGGAGAGACCCAGTACTTC. Amino acid sequence: CASSYGVSGETQYF.

This clonotype was detected a few times. The chain combines TRBV20-1 with TRBJ2-5; the match to TRBD2 covers 15 bases. Germline V gene sequence: CDR1 DFQATT, CDR2 SNEGSKA (reference sequence). The length of the CDR3 is 15 residues. J was trimmed by 2 bases and V by 6 bases; bases with no gene match: 4. DNA of the CDR3: TGCAGTGCGGGCGGACTAGCGGGGGGGCAAGAGACCCAGTACTTC. Translation gives CSAGGLAGGQETQYF.

V usage is TRBV28 and J usage is TRBJ2-7; 7 bases match TRBD1. Germline trimming cut 4 bases from V and 11 bases from J; bases unmatched to any gene: 14. Germline assignment: CDR1 MDHEN and CDR2 SYDVKM. This CDR3 region has 14 residues. CDR3 residues: CASSSPAGIRGKYF. The CDR3 nucleotides read TGTGCCAGCAGTTCCCCCGCAGGGATCAGGGGGAAGTACTTC.

This clonotype occurred a few times. The chain has TRBV2 and TRBJ2-7; tentatively, D is TRBD1 (6 bases). The V gene's germline CDR1 is SNHLY and CDR2 FYNNEI. Trimming removed 4 bases from V and 5 bases from J, with 15 bases in between. The CDR3 is 14 residues long. CDR3 region: CASSGTRGRDEQYF. The CDR3 DNA follows: TGTGCCAGCAGTGGGACGAGGGGGAGAGACGAGCAGTACTTC.

This clonotype occurred a few times. The V gene is TRBV6-5, the J gene TRBJ1-6, with D perhaps TRBD1 (6 bases). The CDR3 length is 14 residues. Between the trimmed V and J ends, which lost 3 bases and 8 bases, there was a span of 11 bases. The germline CDR1 and CDR2 sequences are MNHEY and SVGAGI. The CDR3, as DNA: TGTGCCAGCAGTTATTTGGACAGTGATTCACCCCTCCACTTT. Its protein product is CASSYLDSDSPLHF.

This clonotype is classed as large. This rearrangement joins TRBV24-1 to TRBJ2-3, with D possibly TRBD2 on 6 matching bases. Trimming removed 7 bases from V and 6 bases from J, with 13 bases in between. The CDR3 totals 13 residues. CDR1 and CDR2 from the germline V gene are KGHDR and SFDVKD. CDR3 region: CATRASAGDTQYF. The CDR3, as DNA: TGTGCCACCAGAGCATCGGCGGGGGATACGCAGTATTTT.

V gene TRBV15 combines with J gene TRBJ2-1; 10 nucleotides agree with TRBD2. The ends lost 9 bases at V and 0 bases at J; junction bases unmatched: 5. The length of the CDR3 is 15 residues. Germline lookup yields CDR1 LNHNV and CDR2 YYDKDF (reference sequence). DNA of the CDR3: TGTGCCACTAGCGGGGGGCTTAGCTCCTACAATGAGCAGTTCTTC. Protein: CATSGGLSSYNEQFF.

In this sample, this clonotype turned up a few times. This chain joins TRBV5-4 and TRBJ2-3, with D perhaps matching TRBD2 (5 bases). The CDR3 has 14 residues. V lost 0 bases and J 4 bases, leaving 9 bases between the germline ends. Germline V gene sequence: CDR1 SGHNT, CDR2 YYREEE (reference sequence). The CDR3, as DNA: TGTGCCAGCAGCTTGGTGGGAGAAGCAGATACGCAGTATTTT. This sequence encodes CASSLVGEADTQYF.

In regard to this clonotype: One end of the junction fails to match germline, which may point to a read error. The chain has TRBV11-3 and TRBJ2-7, with 8 bases that match TRBD1. This CDR3 is built from 12 residues. The germline CDR1 and CDR2 sequences are SGHNT and YENEEA. The CDR3 spells CASSPGQGPTVF. Written as DNA, the CDR3 is TGTGCCAGCAGCCCCGGACAGGGCCCTACCGTCTTC.